This passage covers 15 T cell receptor beta chains from one sample sequenced in a study of cytomegalovirus exposure and HLA in healthy donors. In the PCR, 60 Vbeta and 13 Jbeta primers were used. The repertoire was sequenced with immunoSEQ multiplex PCR; TCRdb's copy has only in-frame clones and lacks some. Of approximately 150,000 clones detected, approximately 78% appear once; the ten largest clones hold about 3.2%. Source material: PBMCs. The receptors derive from a man between 18 and 29 years old in good health and CMV-seropositive.

V gene TRBV4-1 combines with J gene TRBJ2-3, with TRBD2 matching over 9 bases. The CDR3 sequence is 17 residues long. The V and J ends lost 1 base and 0 bases, in that order; junction bases with no gene match: 5. CDR1 and CDR2 (germline): MGHRA, YSYEKL. CDR3 DNA sequence: TGCGCCAGCAGCCAAGTGCTAGCGGGGTCTAGCACAGATACGCAGTATTTT. Amino acid sequence: CASSQVLAGSSTDTQYF.

CDR3 nucleotide sequence: TGTGCCAGCAGTGCACTCCCACTAGCGGGAGGGCCGGGGGAGACCCAGTACTTC. It is translated as CASSALPLAGGPGETQYF. The rearrangement links TRBV2 to TRBJ2-5; 13 nucleotides line up with TRBD2. Germline CDR1 SNHLY, CDR2 FYNNEI. The CDR3 is 18 amino acids. V trimming: 4 bases; J trimming: 5 bases; junction bases outside the gene matches: 13.

This clone was observed a handful of times. The V gene is TRBV4-1, the J gene TRBJ2-7, with a possible D match to TRBD2 (6 bases). The germline gives CDR1 MGHRA, CDR2 YSYEKL. Between the trimmed V and J ends, which lost 8 bases and 1 base, there was a span of 24 bases. The CDR3 contains 17 residues. The CDR3 spells CASSRPIGRWDSYEQYF. The CDR3 region has the DNA TGCGCCAGCTCGCGCCCGATCGGGAGATGGGATTCCTACGAGCAGTACTTC.

The V gene is TRBV19, the J gene TRBJ2-7; TRBD1 matches at 8 bases. Per the germline V gene, CDR1 is LNHDA and CDR2 is SQIVND (reference sequence). The CDR3 is made up of 15 amino acids. J lost 0 bases, V lost 4 bases, and 5 bases had no gene match. Here the CDR3 reads CASSTKQGASYEQYF. Here the CDR3 DNA reads TGTGCCAGTAGTACCAAGCAGGGGGCCTCCTACGAGCAGTACTTC.

The chain combines TRBV5-1 with TRBJ2-7; D is perhaps TRBD1 (6 bases). The V end lost 4 bases, the J end lost 2 bases, and 16 bases lay between the germline ends. The CDR3 contains 15 residues. CDR1 is SGHRS, CDR2 YFSETQ, per germline. CDR3 loop: CASSPSGTITYEQYF. The DNA of the CDR3 is TGCGCCAGCAGCCCTTCCGGGACAATAACCTACGAGCAGTACTTC. Based on the CDR3 plus reference TRBV5-1 and TRBJ2-7, the full variable domain is KAGVTQTPRYLIKTRGQQVTLSCSPISGHRSVSWYQQTPGQGLQFLFEYFSETQRNKGNFPGRFSGRQFSNSRSEMNVSTLELGDSALYLCASSPSGTITYEQYFGPGTRLTVT.

This chain uses TRBV6-6 with TRBJ2-7, with 7 bases that match TRBD2. V lost 2 bases and J lost 7; bases outside the gene matches: 8. The CDR3 length is 14 residues. CDR1 and CDR2 (germline): MNHNY, SVGAGI (reference sequence). The CDR3 region is CASSYKGGQWEQYF. The CDR3 DNA reads as TGTGCCAGCAGTTACAAGGGAGGGCAATGGGAGCAGTACTTC.

The chain joins TRBV5-1 to TRBJ2-2; D is possibly TRBD1 (6 bases). The V end lost 4 bases, the J end lost 0 bases, and 10 bases lay between the germline ends. CDR3 length equals 15 residues. The germline V gene encodes CDR1 SGHRS and CDR2 YFSETQ. CDR3 in amino acids: CASSTGTPNTGELFF. Written as DNA, the CDR3 is TGCGCCAGCAGCACCGGGACACCGAACACCGGGGAGCTGTTTTTT.

The chain has TRBV4-1 and TRBJ2-7, with 7 nucleotides matching TRBD2. This CDR3 region has 15 residues. The ends lost 1 base at V and 4 bases at J; junction bases unmatched: 7. Germline values: CDR1 MGHRA, CDR2 YSYEKL. The CDR3 protein is CASSQGAAGAYEQYF. The CDR3 DNA is TGCGCCAGCAGCCAAGGAGCCGCGGGAGCGTACGAGCAGTACTTC.

The chain employs TRBV2 and TRBJ1-1; the match to TRBD1 covers 9 bases. This CDR3 has 14 residues. Germline values: CDR1 SNHLY, CDR2 FYNNEI. Trimming at V came to 8 bases and at J to 5 bases, leaving 9 bases not matched to a gene. The DNA of the CDR3 is TGTGCCAGCTGCTCGGACAGGGGTGGAACTGAAGCTTTCTTT. Its translation is CASCSDRGGTEAFF.

Points on this clone: The sample has other DNA sequences that encode this CDR3 too. The J gene is TRBJ2-1, the V gene TRBV19; TRBD2 agrees at 11 bases. Germline values: CDR1 LNHDA, CDR2 SQIVND (reference sequence). Trimming cost V 4 bases and J 3 bases; bases outside gene matches: 2. The CDR3 covers 15 residues. This CDR3 reads CASSTGLAGYNEQFF. In DNA form, the CDR3 reads TGTGCCAGTAGTACCGGACTAGCGGGCTACAATGAGCAGTTCTTC.

J is TRBJ1-2 and V is TRBV9, with 12 nucleotides matching TRBD1. The CDR3 runs 16 residues. CDR1 and CDR2 from the germline V gene are SGDLS and YYNGEE. V was pared by 0 bases and J by 4 bases, with 4 bases of the junction left unmatched. The CDR3 is CASSVGGQGATYGYTF. Here the CDR3 DNA reads TGTGCCAGCAGCGTAGGGGGACAGGGGGCGACCTATGGCTACACCTTC.

This clone was seen a handful of times. The chain joins TRBV5-8 to TRBJ2-7, with 8 bases matching TRBD1. After removal of 5 bases from V and 1 base from J, the junction contained 5 bases not matched to a gene. The V gene's germline CDR1 is SGHTS and CDR2 YDEGEE. CDR3 length: 14 residues. The CDR3 loop is CASSPGTGSYEQYF. Here the CDR3 DNA reads TGTGCCAGCAGTCCCGGGACAGGTTCCTACGAGCAGTACTTC.

The chain has TRBV5-1 and TRBJ2-6, with 11 bases aligning to TRBD1. Germline-derived CDR1 and CDR2 are SGHRS and YFSETQ. V lost 9 bases and J lost 3; bases outside the gene matches: 11. CDR3 length equals 17 residues. The CDR3 spells CATHKDRGQVGANVLTF. For the CDR3, the DNA is TGCGCCACCCATAAGGACAGGGGGCAAGTTGGGGCCAACGTCCTGACTTTC.

V gene TRBV27 combines with J gene TRBJ1-1; TRBD1 matches 7 bases. J lost 11 bases, V lost 6 bases, and 12 bases had no gene match. The CDR3 totals 13 residues. The germline V gene has CDR1 MNHEY and CDR2 SMNVEV (reference sequence). The CDR3 DNA reads TGTGCCAGCAGACGGACAGGCTCTGATTGGGCTTTCTTT. It is translated as CASRRTGSDWAFF.

The chain carries TRBV19 and TRBJ1-1, with 7 bases that match TRBD1. The CDR3 runs 13 residues. V trimming: 4 bases; J trimming: 3 bases; junction bases outside the gene matches: 2. Germline-derived CDR1 and CDR2 are LNHDA and SQIVND (reference sequence). The CDR3 region is CASSTTGDTEAFF. CDR3 nucleotide sequence: TGTGCCAGTAGTACCACAGGGGACACTGAAGCTTTCTTT.